The source of this T cell receptor beta chain is a study of blood T cell repertoires in COVID-19. This clone was seen a few times. Only in-frame clones appear in the TCRdb table, and some are missing; sequencing was by immunoSEQ multiplex PCR. The sample lists some 120,000 clones, 75% to 90% seen once, with approximately 0.76% in the top ten. This CDR3 is built from 14 residues. The V gene's germline CDR1 is MNHNY and CDR2 SVGAGI (reference sequence). Trimming shortened V by 0 bases and J by 2 bases, and 4 bases separated the two germline ends. The genes are TRBV6-6 and TRBJ2-2; D call uncertain. The receptor was derived from a woman aged 70-85 years with acute or convalescent COVID-19. Specimen: peripheral blood. CDR3 bases: TGTGCCAGCAGTTACTCTACTAACACCGGGGAGCTGTTTTTT. This sequence encodes CASSYSTNTGELFF.